Below are 29 T cell receptor beta chains sequenced from a single sample in a study of cytomegalovirus exposure and HLA in healthy donors. Researchers ran the PCR with 60 Vbeta and 13 Jbeta primers. Profiled with immunoSEQ multiplex PCR; TCRdb holds only in-frame clones, not every one. The sample consists of about 190,000 clones, roughly 77% of them appearing once. The sample was PBMCs. All receptors come from a man in his thirties or forties in good health and CMV-seropositive.

J is TRBJ1-1 and V is TRBV5-5; D call uncertain. Trimming stripped 0 bases from V and 2 bases from J, with 5 bases between. Germline CDR1 and CDR2: SGHKS and YYEKEE (reference sequence). The CDR3 extends over 13 amino acids. CDR3 DNA sequence: TGTGCCAGCAGCTTGGAACAAAACACTGAAGCTTTCTTT. Protein: CASSLEQNTEAFF.

CDR3 region: CASSHLSGGVYNEQFF. In DNA form, the CDR3 reads TGTGCCAGCAGCCACCTTAGCGGGGGGGTTTACAATGAGCAGTTCTTC. V usage is TRBV5-6 and J usage is TRBJ2-1, with TRBD2 matching over 11 bases. The CDR3 covers 16 residues. Germline CDR1 is SGHDT and CDR2 is YYEEEE. Trimming cost V 4 bases and J 4 bases; bases outside gene matches: 7.

The V and J genes are TRBV9 and TRBJ2-7; D might be TRBD1 (6 bases). V was shortened by 4 bases and J by 1 base, with 12 bases between the two germline ends. Looked up from germline, CDR1 is SGDLS and CDR2 is YYNGEE. The CDR3 contains 14 residues. For the CDR3, the DNA is TGTGCCAGCAGCTCCGGACAGTGGTCCTACGAGCAGTACTTC. It is translated as CASSSGQWSYEQYF. The full variable domain, rest sourced from reference TRBV9 and TRBJ2-7, is DSGVTQTPKHLITATGQRVTLRCSPRSGDLSVYWYQQSLDQGLQFLIQYYNGEERAKGNILERFSAQQFPDLHSELNLSSLELGDSALYFCASSSGQWSYEQYFGPGTRLTVT.

The chain has TRBV30 and TRBJ2-7; D may be TRBD2 (7 bases). CDR1 is GTSNPN and CDR2 is SVGIG in the germline V gene (reference sequence). The CDR3 consists of 15 residues. Trimming took off 4 bases at V and 6 bases at J, with 22 bases between the two ends. The CDR3 protein is CAWTLGGARSVEQYF. The CDR3 coding sequence is TGTGCCTGGACCTTAGGGGGGGCGCGGAGCGTCGAGCAGTACTTC.

CDR3 sequence reads: CASSQEGDLAGAKNIQYF. CDR3 in DNA: TGCGCCAGCAGCCAAGAAGGAGATCTAGCGGGAGCTAAAAACATTCAGTACTTC. The chain recombines TRBV4-1 with TRBJ2-4; 10 bases agree with TRBD2. V shed 0 bases, J shed 4 bases, and the junction held 9 bases outside the gene matches. The CDR3 contains 18 residues. In germline, CDR1 is MGHRA, CDR2 YSYEKL.

The chain joins TRBV6-5 to TRBJ2-3; D unresolved. Germline loops: CDR1 MNHEY, CDR2 SVGAGI. V lost 5 bases and J lost 1, with 13 bases in between. The CDR3 totals 15 residues. Written as DNA, the CDR3 is TGTGCCAGCAGTCGTACAGTAACCGGCACAGATACGCAGTATTTT. This encodes CASSRTVTGTDTQYF.

There are a few counts of this clone. The chain carries TRBV7-9 and TRBJ2-4; TRBD2 matches 7 bases. The CDR3 has 13 residues. Looked up from germline, CDR1 is SEHNR and CDR2 is FQNEAQ (reference sequence). Unmatched junction bases numbered 1, after V lost 3 bases and J lost 5 bases. The DNA of the CDR3 is TGTGCCAGCAGCTTCCTAGCGGAAAACATTCAGTACTTC. This sequence encodes CASSFLAENIQYF.

The rearrangement joins TRBV11-2 to TRBJ1-2; D is unclear. This CDR3 is built from 13 residues. V gave up 3 bases and J gave up 4 bases, with 9 bases separating them. Germline CDR1 SGHAT, CDR2 FQNNGV. The CDR3 coding sequence is TGTGCCAGCAGCTTTTCACAGAGCTATGGCTACACCTTC. The encoded protein is CASSFSQSYGYTF.

The CDR3 DNA sequence: TGTGCCAGCAGCTCTAGCGGCAGCTCCTACAATGAGCAGTTCTTC. It specifies CASSSSGSSYNEQFF. The chain links TRBV6-4 to TRBJ2-1, with 7 bases aligning to TRBD2. The V segment lost 6 bases and the J segment 0 bases; nucleotides outside the gene matches: 5. Germline lookup yields CDR1 MRHNA and CDR2 SNTAGT. The CDR3 has 15 amino acids.

The chain uses TRBV28 and TRBJ1-2; D gene uncertain. Germline CDR1 is MDHEN and CDR2 is SYDVKM. The CDR3 is 13 residues long. V was pared by 3 bases and J by 7 bases, with 12 bases between. CDR3 residues: CASSLTPVGGYTF. Here the CDR3 DNA reads TGTGCCAGCAGTTTGACTCCAGTTGGTGGCTACACCTTC.

This chain joins TRBV19 and TRBJ2-1; 7 bases are a match to TRBD2. V trimming: 5 bases; J trimming: 6 bases; junction bases outside the gene matches: 10. Germline CDR1 LNHDA, CDR2 SQIVND (reference sequence). The CDR3 consists of 15 residues. CDR3 coding DNA: TGTGCCAGTAGTTGGGGGGGGACTTTCGGCAATGAGCAGTTCTTC. Residues: CASSWGGTFGNEQFF.

About this clone itself: Other DNA sequences in the sample encode the same CDR3. This chain uses TRBV7-9 with TRBJ1-1; 8 bases align to TRBD1. The ends lost 3 bases at V and 4 bases at J; junction bases unmatched: 1. The germline V gene encodes CDR1 SEHNR and CDR2 FQNEAQ (reference sequence). The CDR3 contains 13 residues. CDR3: CASSFTGGTEAFF. Here the CDR3 DNA reads TGTGCCAGCAGCTTCACAGGGGGCACTGAAGCTTTCTTT.

This clone appeared a single time. The chain uses TRBV7-3 and TRBJ2-5; unclear D gene. CDR3 length: 13 residues. Germline loops: CDR1 SGHTA, CDR2 FQGTGA. The V and J ends lost 2 bases and 5 bases respectively, with 9 bases between them. CDR3 bases: TGTGCCAGCAGCTTACTCGTTGAGGAGACCCAGTACTTC. As protein: CASSLLVEETQYF.

J is TRBJ2-1 and V is TRBV4-3; 9 bases map to TRBD2. V lost 3 bases and J lost 10; bases outside the gene matches: 10. The CDR3 spans 15 residues. Germline values: CDR1 LGHNA, CDR2 YSLEER. CDR3 DNA: TGCGCCAGCAGCCAGAGTTTTAGCGGGAGAGGGGAGCAGTTCTTC. Translation gives CASSQSFSGRGEQFF.

The V and J genes are TRBV6-1 and TRBJ2-3; TRBD2 matches 12 bases. The CDR3 is 15 amino acids. From germline, CDR1 is MNHNS and CDR2 SASEGT. The trim removed 2 bases at V and 5 bases at J, leaving 2 bases unmatched. The CDR3 DNA reads as TGTGCCAGCAGTGAAAGACTAGCGGGAGAAGATACGCAGTATTTT. Translation: CASSERLAGEDTQYF.

This clone was seen once. This rearrangement joins TRBV4-1 to TRBJ2-1, with 8 bases lining up with TRBD1. In germline, CDR1 is MGHRA, CDR2 YSYEKL. V shed 2 bases, J shed 2 bases, and the junction held 2 bases outside the gene matches. CDR3 length: 15 residues. Here the CDR3 reads CASSQSGGTYNEQFF. Here the CDR3 DNA reads TGCGCCAGCAGCCAATCAGGGGGCACCTACAATGAGCAGTTCTTC.

This chain links TRBV11-2 with TRBJ2-1; weak D call: TRBD2 (6 bases). Germline V CDR1 and CDR2: SGHAT, FQNNGV. The CDR3 contains 15 residues. The V and J ends lost 4 bases and 5 bases respectively, with 15 bases between them. The CDR3 DNA reads as TGTGCCAGCAGCTGGTCGCCTAGCGATAACAATGAGCAGTTCTTC. Translated: CASSWSPSDNNEQFF.

The chain combines TRBV6-1 with TRBJ2-7; D unclear. CDR3 length: 14 amino acids. The V and J ends lost 6 bases and 3 bases respectively, with 15 bases between them. CDR1 and CDR2 (germline): MNHNS, SASEGT. CDR3 residues: CASSRTGPGYEQYF. The DNA for the CDR3 is TGTGCCAGCAGCCGAACCGGTCCCGGCTACGAGCAGTACTTC.

The V gene is TRBV29-1, the J gene TRBJ1-2; D is unclear. The CDR3 runs to 13 residues. From germline, CDR1 is SQVTM and CDR2 ANQGSEA. CDR3 sequence: CSVFNGRDPGYTF. In DNA form, the CDR3 reads TGCAGTGTCTTTAATGGGCGCGATCCTGGCTACACCTTC.

The J gene is TRBJ2-5, the V gene TRBV6-5; weak D call: TRBD2 (6 bases). The germline gives CDR1 MNHEY, CDR2 SVGAGI. Trimming shortened V by 5 bases and J by 7 bases, and 17 bases separated the two germline ends. The CDR3 has 14 amino acids. This chain's CDR3 is CASSRDSPSGTQYF. CDR3 in DNA: TGTGCCAGCAGTCGGGACTCTCCCTCGGGGACCCAGTACTTC.

The chain recombines TRBV7-9 with TRBJ2-1, with TRBD2 matching over 9 bases. CDR1 is SEHNR and CDR2 is FQNEAQ in the germline V gene (reference sequence). This CDR3 contains 15 residues. The trim removed 3 bases at V and 0 bases at J, leaving 0 bases unmatched. The CDR3 DNA sequence: TGTGCCAGCAGCTTTAGCGGGGGCTCCTACAATGAGCAGTTCTTC. Translation: CASSFSGGSYNEQFF.

The J gene is TRBJ1-2, the V gene TRBV6-5; 7 bases map to TRBD1. The CDR3 contains 14 residues. Trimming cost V 2 bases and J 5 bases; bases outside gene matches: 5. CDR1 is MNHEY and CDR2 is SVGAGI in the germline V gene. The DNA of the CDR3 is TGTGCCAGCAGTTACACCCGGACAGGTTATGGCTACACCTTC. Its translation: CASSYTRTGYGYTF.

The V gene is TRBV28, the J gene TRBJ2-7, with D perhaps TRBD2 (5 bases). The V and J ends lost 3 bases and 1 base respectively, with 7 bases between them. This CDR3 spans 13 amino acids. Germline V gene lookup returns CDR1 MDHEN and CDR2 SYDVKM. The CDR3, as DNA: TGTGCCAGCAGTTTCGGGGTTTCCTACGAGCAGTACTTC. This gives the protein CASSFGVSYEQYF. Full variable domain (outside the CDR3, taken from reference TRBV28 and TRBJ2-7): DVKVTQSSRYLVKRTGEKVFLECVQDMDHENMFWYRQDPGLGLRLIYFSYDVKMKEKGDIPEGYSVSREKKERFSLILESASTNQTSMYLCASSFGVSYEQYFGPGTRLTVT.

Only a few counts were recorded for this clone. V gene TRBV13 combines with J gene TRBJ2-7; weak D call: TRBD1 (6 bases). The CDR3 contains 14 residues. V was clipped by 4 bases and J by 5 bases, with 15 bases between them. Germline values: CDR1 PRHDT, CDR2 FYEKMQ (reference sequence). The CDR3 region has the DNA TGTGCCAGCAGCTCCCGGGACACCTCGCACGAGCAGTACTTC. Its translation is CASSSRDTSHEQYF.

The rearrangement uses TRBV6-6 and TRBJ1-4, with no clear D. The V end was cut by 8 bases, the J end by 8 bases, with 18 bases between. The CDR3 totals 14 residues. CDR1 is MNHNY, CDR2 SVGAGI, per germline (reference sequence). The DNA of the CDR3 is TGTGCCAGCCTTCCGGGAGGTTCGGGGGAAAAACTGTTTTTT. This sequence encodes CASLPGGSGEKLFF.

The chain is built from TRBV14 and TRBJ2-7; 8 positions agree with TRBD1. CDR1 and CDR2 (germline): SGHDN, FVKESK. The V gene end was trimmed by 5 bases and the J gene end by 3 bases; junction bases not matched to a gene: 6. This CDR3 comprises 14 residues. CDR3 amino acids: CASSGLGQVYEQYF. The CDR3 nucleotides are TGTGCCAGCAGCGGACTGGGACAGGTCTACGAGCAGTACTTC.

This sequence joins TRBV21-1 and TRBJ1-4; the table gives TRBD1 as D, unverified against the DNA. TRBV21-1 is termed a pseudogene. The CDR3 extends over 13 amino acids. The DNA of the CDR3 is TGTGCCAGCAGCAAATGGGGACAGTCGGAACTGTTTTTT. Translating gives CASSKWGQSELFF.

The chain combines TRBV6-1 with TRBJ1-2, with 7 positions matching TRBD1. This CDR3 comprises 12 residues. In germline, CDR1 is MNHNS, CDR2 SASEGT. After removal of 11 bases from V and 0 bases from J, the junction contained 3 bases not matched to a gene. The CDR3 region is CAGGTANYGYTF. In nucleotides, the CDR3 is TGTGCCGGAGGGACAGCTAACTATGGCTACACCTTC.

The rearrangement joins TRBV11-2 to TRBJ2-2; perhaps TRBD2 as D (6 bases). CDR3 length: 16 residues. CDR1 is SGHAT and CDR2 is FQNNGV in the germline V gene. V was pared by 1 base and J by 4 bases, with 13 bases between. As DNA, the CDR3 is TGTGCCAGCAGCTTAGGGCGGGGCACTGCCACCGGGGAGCTGTTTTTT. Its protein is CASSLGRGTATGELFF.